This record covers a single T cell receptor beta chain. What it recognizes is unknown. These data are taken from a study of T cells after yellow fever vaccination. General observations from the study: FACS-sorted repertoires could contain abundant clonotypes contaminating from the bulk population. Post-booster samples contained most primary-vaccination clones (about 95% CD4, 70% to 90% CD8).

Trimming at V came to 2 bases and at J to 1 base, leaving 3 bases not matched to a gene. The CDR3 has 15 amino acids. The germline V gene has CDR1 SGHRS and CDR2 YFSETQ. Using its own MiXCR run on the 5' RACE reads, TCRdb lists one record per CDR3 protein. The sample carries some 150,000 distinct CDR3 sequences, about 6.2% recorded once. The origin of this receptor is a young man who received the YFV17D yellow fever vaccine. Material: CD4+ T cells sorted from PBMCs, obtained 10 days after the yellow fever booster vaccination. This rearrangement joins TRBV5-1 to TRBJ2-1; TRBD2 aligns across 7 bases. The CDR3 protein is CASSFRRESYNEQFF. In DNA form, the CDR3 reads TGCGCCAGCAGCTTCCGGCGGGAGTCCTACAATGAGCAGTTCTTC.